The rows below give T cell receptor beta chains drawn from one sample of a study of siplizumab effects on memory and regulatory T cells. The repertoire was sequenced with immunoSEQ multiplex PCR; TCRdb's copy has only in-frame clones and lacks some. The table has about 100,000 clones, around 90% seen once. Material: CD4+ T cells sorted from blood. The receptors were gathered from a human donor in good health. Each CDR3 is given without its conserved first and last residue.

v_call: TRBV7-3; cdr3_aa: ASSPSRGGQGTGELF
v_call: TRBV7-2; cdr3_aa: ASSLGGSKTTYEQY
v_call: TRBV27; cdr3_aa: ASSLIWGEKLF
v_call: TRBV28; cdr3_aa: ASSHLPGGGTGELF
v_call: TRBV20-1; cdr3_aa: SATNTGELF
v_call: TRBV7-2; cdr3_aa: ASSYRVQETQY
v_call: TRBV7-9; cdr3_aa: ASSHPSSVWRTDTQY
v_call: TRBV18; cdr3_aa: ASSPPGQTEAF
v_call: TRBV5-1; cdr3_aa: ASSLGDDYEQY
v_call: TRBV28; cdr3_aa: ASSSGDGNSPLH
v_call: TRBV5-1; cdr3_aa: ASSGTGQGYEQY
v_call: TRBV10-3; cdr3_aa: AITPRGANYGYT
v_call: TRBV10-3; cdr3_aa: AISEPRGGTNYGYT
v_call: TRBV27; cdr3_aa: ASRLDSPNSPLH